This section outlines one T cell receptor (beta chain) sequence together with its context. Its antigen is still unknown. Deep-level settings were used for running the assay. TCRdb's table, derived via immunoSEQ multiplex PCR, lists solely in-frame clones and lacks some. In the table there are roughly 2,500,000 clones, approximately 93% of which are singletons. V lost 4 bases, J lost 4 bases, and 7 bases stayed unmatched. The CDR3 is 15 residues long. Germline V gene sequence: CDR1 SNHLY, CDR2 FYNNEI. The data derive from a study of shared clonotypes between healthy human individuals. In the study overall: The study enrolled two women and a few men aged 18 to 49. Each donor had three CD4 naive, three CD4 memory, two CD8 naive and one CD8 memory plate. Study-wide points: Generally, estimated richness proved larger in naive subsets than it did in memory subsets.

The material sequenced was naive CD4+ T cells from PBMCs. Sample subset: CD45RA+ positively selected. The chain recombines TRBV2 with TRBJ1-3; 7 bases map to TRBD1. This clonotype was obtained from a man aged 18 to 30 in good health. Some clones in this sample may be carry-over from other donors' samples. The CDR3 DNA reads TGTGCCAGCAGTGGGTACAGGGGAACAGGAAACACCATATATTTT. Translated, it gives CASSGYRGTGNTIYF.